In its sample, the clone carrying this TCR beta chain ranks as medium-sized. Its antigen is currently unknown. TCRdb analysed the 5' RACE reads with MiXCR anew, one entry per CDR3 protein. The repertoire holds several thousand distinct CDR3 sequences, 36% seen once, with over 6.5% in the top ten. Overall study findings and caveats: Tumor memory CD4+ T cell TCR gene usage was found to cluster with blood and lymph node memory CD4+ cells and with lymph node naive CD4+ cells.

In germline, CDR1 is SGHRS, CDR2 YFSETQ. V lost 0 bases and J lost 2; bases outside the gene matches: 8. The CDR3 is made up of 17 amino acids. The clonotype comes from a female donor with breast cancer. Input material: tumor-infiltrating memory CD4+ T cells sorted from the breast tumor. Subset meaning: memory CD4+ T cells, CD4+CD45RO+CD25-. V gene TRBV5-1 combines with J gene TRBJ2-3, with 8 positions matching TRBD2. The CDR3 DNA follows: TGCGCCAGCAGCTTGGCTGGGACTAGGCAGCTCACAGATACGCAGTATTTT. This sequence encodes CASSLAGTRQLTDTQYF.